What follows describes a single TCR beta chain. Its antigen is unidentified. The CDR3 runs 15 residues. V lost 1 base and J lost 6; bases outside the gene matches: 8. In germline, CDR1 is MNHNY, CDR2 SVGAGI (reference sequence). Profiling relied on immunoSEQ multiplex PCR, and the TCRdb table lists in-frame clones only, not all of them. The top ten hold roughly 5.2% of the sample, which has around 45,000 clones, 80% to 95% seen once. The source of the sample is a study of cytomegalovirus exposure and HLA in healthy donors. Study findings and constraints: In vitro testing confirmed three CMV-associated chains as specific for CMV antigens.

The chain employs TRBV6-6 and TRBJ1-1; 7 bases are a match to TRBD1. Sequences were obtained from PBMCs. This clonotype was sampled from a man younger than 35 in good health and CMV-seronegative. The CDR3 is CASSYFTGEWSEAFF. The CDR3 DNA follows: TGTGCCAGCAGTTACTTTACAGGGGAGTGGTCTGAAGCTTTCTTT.